Sequencing of this T cell receptor (beta chain) was carried out in a study of shared clonotypes between healthy human individuals. The assay used deep level. TCRdb's table, derived via immunoSEQ multiplex PCR, lists solely in-frame clones and lacks some. The sample shows 2,500,000 or so clones, less than 95% of them seen only once. CDR3 size: 16 residues. V was shortened by 5 bases and J by 7 bases, with 23 bases between the two germline ends. The germline CDR1 and CDR2 sequences are SGHTA and FQGTGA. The V call is TRBV7-3, the J call TRBJ2-5, with D perhaps given as TRBD1 or TRBD2 (5 bases each). The receptor's source is a man between 18 and 29 years old in good health. Some clones in this sample may be carry-over from other donors' samples. Input material: naive CD4+ T cells from PBMCs. Subset given: CD45RA+ positively selected. CDR3 in DNA: TGTGCCAGCAGCCCGAACGGTGGGACGGCTGGTTCGACCCAGTACTTC. Translated: CASSPNGGTAGSTQYF.